The next 19 T cell receptor beta chains were all read from a single sample in a study of technical replicates of blood from a few donors. Assay used: immunoSEQ multiplex PCR; TCRdb lists only in-frame clones, some missing. The sample yields about 97,000 clones, about 95% seen once. Specimen: T cells isolated from PBMCs. These receptors all stem from a human donor in good health.

This clone occurred a few times. The CDR3 DNA reads as TGTGCCAGCGGAATTACTGGGGAGTACACTGAAGCTTTCTTT. Its translation is CASGITGEYTEAFF. This chain links TRBV9 with TRBJ1-1; D remains ambiguous. The V end was cut by 7 bases, the J end by 3 bases, with 16 bases between. The germline V gene has CDR1 SGDLS and CDR2 YYNGEE. The CDR3 runs to 14 residues.

The chain uses TRBV10-3 and TRBJ2-5; 8 bases are shared with TRBD2. This CDR3 is built from 14 residues. Germline V lookup: CDR1 ENHRY, CDR2 SYGVKD. The junction had 2 bases not matched to a gene; V was cut back by 0 bases and J by 5 bases. The CDR3 DNA sequence: TGTGCCATCAGTGAGTCAGCGGGAGACGAGACCCAGTACTTC. It encodes CAISESAGDETQYF.

In its sample, this clone was seen once. CDR3 nucleotides: TGTGCCCGAAAACCGGGACAGACGAATTACGAGCAGTACTTC. Translating it yields CARKPGQTNYEQYF. This chain joins TRBV6-4 and TRBJ2-7, with TRBD1 matching over 7 bases. V trimming: 11 bases; J trimming: 4 bases; junction bases outside the gene matches: 14. Per the germline V gene, CDR1 is MRHNA and CDR2 is SNTAGT. This CDR3 has 14 amino acids.

The rearrangement uses TRBV5-1 and TRBJ1-2, with TRBD1 matching 7 bases. In germline, CDR1 is SGHRS, CDR2 YFSETQ. Losses at the gene ends were 4 bases for V and 3 bases for J; bases not matched to a gene: 9. The CDR3 is 15 amino acids. The CDR3: CASSIEPGTDYGYTF. In DNA, the CDR3 is TGCGCCAGCAGCATTGAACCCGGGACAGACTATGGCTACACCTTC.

The CDR3 sequence: CASSLVVREIRNEQFF. For the CDR3, the DNA is TGTGCCAGCAGCTTAGTTGTTAGGGAGATACGGAATGAGCAGTTCTTC. This chain joins TRBV11-2 and TRBJ2-1, with a tentative D call TRBD2 (5 bases). CDR3 length: 16 amino acids. Trimming stripped 1 base from V and 7 bases from J, with 17 bases between. Germline CDR1 and CDR2: SGHAT and FQNNGV.

The V call is TRBV4-3, the J call TRBJ2-7; maybe TRBD2 (6 bases). The CDR3 totals 15 residues. V shed 1 base and J shed 2 bases, with 12 bases lying between them. Germline-derived CDR1 and CDR2 are LGHNA and YSLEER. The CDR3 is CASSQGTAGTYEQYF. CDR3 nucleotides: TGCGCCAGCAGCCAAGGGACGGCGGGAACCTACGAGCAGTACTTC.

The chain recombines TRBV29-1 with TRBJ1-2, with D maybe TRBD1 (5 bases). The germline V gene encodes CDR1 SQVTM and CDR2 ANQGSEA. CDR3 length: 12 amino acids. V gave up 7 bases and J gave up 2 bases, with 11 bases separating them. The CDR3 DNA reads TGCAGCGGGGGCCGTTTGAACTATGGCTACACCTTC. The encoded protein is CSGGRLNYGYTF.

This clone was seen a single time. The chain combines TRBV19 with TRBJ2-1; maybe TRBD2 (5 bases). The CDR3 runs 17 residues. The germline V gene encodes CDR1 LNHDA and CDR2 SQIVND (reference sequence). V was trimmed by 3 bases and J by 2 bases, leaving 17 bases between them. CDR3 nucleotide sequence: TGTGCCAGTAGTATTCTGGGAGACTACCCACCCTACAATGAGCAGTTCTTC. This translates into CASSILGDYPPYNEQFF.

This chain uses TRBV19 with TRBJ2-7; 7 nucleotides agree with TRBD1. CDR1 LNHDA and CDR2 SQIVND come from the germline V gene (reference sequence). Unmatched junction bases numbered 4, after V lost 5 bases and J lost 3 bases. The CDR3 has 13 residues. This chain's CDR3 is CASSYQGDYEQYF. The CDR3 nucleotides are TGTGCCAGTAGTTATCAGGGGGACTACGAGCAGTACTTC.

This clone has more than one count but fewer than ten. CDR3: CASSQIGTRIDRAGNTIYF. The CDR3 DNA sequence: TGCGCCAGCAGCCAAATTGGGACGAGAATAGACAGGGCTGGAAACACCATATATTTT. The rearrangement joins TRBV4-1 to TRBJ1-3, with 7 bases lining up with TRBD1. The ends lost 2 bases at V and 2 bases at J; junction bases unmatched: 15. The germline gives CDR1 MGHRA, CDR2 YSYEKL. CDR3 length equals 19 residues.

This sequence joins TRBV19 and TRBJ2-2; D might be TRBD2 (6 bases). Per the germline V gene, CDR1 is LNHDA and CDR2 is SQIVND (reference sequence). This CDR3 is built from 14 residues. V lost 5 bases and J lost 3, with 10 bases in between. CDR3 protein: CASSGGWHTGELFF. CDR3 DNA sequence: TGTGCCAGTAGTGGAGGGTGGCACACCGGGGAGCTGTTTTTT.

This chain joins TRBV5-5 and TRBJ1-1, with unresolved D. V was cut by 1 base and J by 4 bases, with 11 bases left in between. This CDR3 region has 14 residues. Per the germline V gene, CDR1 is SGHKS and CDR2 is YYEKEE (reference sequence). CDR3 nucleotides: TGTGCCAGCAGCTTGAGTCGGGGAGGCACTGAAGCTTTCTTT. This sequence encodes CASSLSRGGTEAFF.

The CDR3 DNA reads as TGTGCCAGCAGTGAAGCGCCTTGGGACAGGGGTTTCTACGAGCAGTACTTC. Protein product: CASSEAPWDRGFYEQYF. The chain is built from TRBV6-1 and TRBJ2-7, with 10 bases lining up with TRBD1. V dropped 0 bases and J dropped 3; count of bases not matched to a gene: 8. The CDR3 totals 17 residues. Per the germline V gene, CDR1 is MNHNS and CDR2 is SASEGT.

The chain links TRBV7-9 to TRBJ2-3; D remains unclear. The CDR3 is 13 amino acids. The germline CDR1 and CDR2 sequences are SEHNR and FQNEAQ (reference sequence). Trimming took 3 bases from V and 4 from J, leaving 8 bases between them. The CDR3 DNA reads as TGTGCCAGCAGCTTCAACACGCCAGATACGCAGTATTTT. It translates to CASSFNTPDTQYF. Together with reference TRBV7-9 and TRBJ2-3, the CDR3 gives the full variable domain: DTGVSQNPRHKITKRGQNVTFRCDPISEHNRLYWYRQTLGQGPEFLTYFQNEAQLEKSRLLSDRFSAERPKGSFSTLEIQRTEQGDSAMYLCASSFNTPDTQYFGPGTRLTVL.

This clone appeared a single time. V gene TRBV4-1 combines with J gene TRBJ2-3, with 9 bases identical to TRBD2. Per germline, CDR1 MGHRA and CDR2 YSYEKL. The V segment lost 0 bases and the J segment 5 bases; nucleotides outside the gene matches: 3. The CDR3 has 15 amino acids. CDR3 DNA sequence: TGCGCCAGCAGCCAAGATGCAGCGGGAGGAGATACGCAGTATTTT. Amino acid sequence: CASSQDAAGGDTQYF.

CDR3 protein: CASSVPREQFF. The CDR3 DNA reads as TGTGCGAGTAGCGTCCCGCGTGAGCAGTTCTTC. The chain links TRBV2 to TRBJ2-1; weak D call: TRBD2 (5 bases). The germline CDR1 and CDR2 sequences are SNHLY and FYNNEI. The CDR3 consists of 11 residues.

This clone came up once. The gene calls are TRBV18 and TRBJ2-2, with D maybe TRBD1 (6 bases). CDR3 size: 15 residues. The germline CDR1 and CDR2 sequences are KGHSH and LQKENI. V lost 3 bases and J 2 bases, leaving 10 bases between the germline ends. The CDR3: CASSPQGSNTGELFF. The CDR3 DNA reads TGTGCCAGCTCACCTCAGGGGTCAAACACCGGGGAGCTGTTTTTT.

CDR3 in DNA: TGTGCCAGCAGTTACCTAGCGTCCCACACTTACGAGCAGTACTTC. Its translation is CASSYLASHTYEQYF. This chain links TRBV6-6 with TRBJ2-7; D might be TRBD2 (6 bases). CDR1 and CDR2 (germline): MNHNY, SVGAGI (reference sequence). V lost 2 bases and J 4 bases, leaving 15 bases between the germline ends. There are 15 residues in the CDR3.

Notes on this clone: Other DNA sequences in this sample translate to the same CDR3. This sequence joins TRBV28 and TRBJ2-7; D possibly corresponds to TRBD2 (6 bases). Germline loops: CDR1 MDHEN, CDR2 SYDVKM. The ends were cut back, 2 bases at V and 1 base at J, with 12 bases in the middle. The CDR3 is 15 amino acids. CDR3 coding DNA: TGTGCCAGCAGTTTAGGTCCCGGGACTTCCTACGAGCAGTACTTC. It is translated as CASSLGPGTSYEQYF. The full variable domain, completed using reference TRBV28 and TRBJ2-7, is DVKVTQSSRYLVKRTGEKVFLECVQDMDHENMFWYRQDPGLGLRLIYFSYDVKMKEKGDIPEGYSVSREKKERFSLILESASTNQTSMYLCASSLGPGTSYEQYFGPGTRLTVT.